This entry lists 14 T cell receptor beta chains sequenced from one sample in a study of shared clonotypes between healthy human individuals. Some clones are missing from TCRdb's copy, which holds only in-frame ones; the method was immunoSEQ multiplex PCR. The sample consists of under 1 million clones, about 97% of them appearing once. CD45RO-negative CD8 cells positively selected for CCR7 made up the naive population, which excluded terminally differentiated effector memory CD45RA+ cells. Sequences were obtained from naive CD8+ T cells sorted from blood. These receptor sequences come from a man aged 25-45 years in good health.

The chain couples TRBV13 to TRBJ2-3; 15 bases match TRBD2. V was clipped by 4 bases and J by 0 bases; unmatched bases: 5. The CDR3 is 18 amino acids. From germline, CDR1 is PRHDT and CDR2 FYEKMQ (reference sequence). The DNA of the CDR3 is TGTGCCAGCAGCTCAAGGACTAGCGGGAGGGCTAGCACAGATACGCAGTATTTT. It codes for CASSSRTSGRASTDTQYF.

V and J are TRBV28 and TRBJ2-5; a weak D match, TRBD2 (6 bases). V was clipped by 5 bases and J by 1 base, with 14 bases between them. The CDR3 length is 15 residues. CDR1 MDHEN and CDR2 SYDVKM come from the germline V gene. The CDR3 loop is CASSGLGDFQETQYF. CDR3 DNA sequence: TGTGCCAGCAGTGGGCTGGGGGACTTCCAAGAGACCCAGTACTTC.

This CDR3 is CASRGQGHNEQFF. The DNA for the CDR3 is TGTGCCAGTAGAGGACAGGGACACAATGAGCAGTTCTTC. The V gene is TRBV19, the J gene TRBJ2-1; 8 bases fit TRBD1. CDR3 length: 13 residues. The V gene's germline CDR1 is LNHDA and CDR2 SQIVND (reference sequence). V lost 6 bases and J lost 5; bases outside the gene matches: 3. The complete variable domain, with remaining parts taken from reference TRBV19 and TRBJ2-1, reads DGGITQSPKYLFRKEGQNVTLSCEQNLNHDAMYWYRQDPGQGLRLIYYSQIVNDFQKGDIAEGYSVSREKKESFPLTVTSAQKNPTAFYLCASRGQGHNEQFFGPGTRLTVL.

The gene calls are TRBV19 and TRBJ2-3; 9 positions match TRBD1. The CDR3 runs to 16 residues. The trim removed 6 bases at V and 0 bases at J, leaving 7 bases unmatched. The germline V gene encodes CDR1 LNHDA and CDR2 SQIVND (reference sequence). CDR3 nucleotides: TGTGCCAGTAGGGGGCTCGACAGGGGGAGCACAGATACGCAGTATTTT. Translation gives CASRGLDRGSTDTQYF.

The chain is built from TRBV28 and TRBJ2-7; perhaps TRBD2 as D (5 bases). V was clipped by 7 bases and J by 2 bases, with 21 bases between them. Germline CDR1 is MDHEN and CDR2 is SYDVKM. This CDR3 is built from 16 residues. DNA for the CDR3: TGTGCCAGCAACAACCTCCGGGGTACTCCCACCTACGAGCAGTACTTC. As protein: CASNNLRGTPTYEQYF.

The chain carries TRBV13 and TRBJ2-1, with D possibly TRBD1 on 6 matching bases. The CDR3 extends over 14 amino acids. Germline-derived CDR1 and CDR2 are PRHDT and FYEKMQ (reference sequence). Trimming cost V 5 bases and J 8 bases, with 16 bases left between them. The CDR3 DNA sequence: TGTGCCAGCAGCCTACAGGGTGTGGGACATGAGCAGTTCTTC. It is translated as CASSLQGVGHEQFF.

This chain joins TRBV5-8 and TRBJ2-5; 7 positions match TRBD1. The CDR3 length is 16 residues. CDR1 is SGHTS, CDR2 YDEGEE, per germline. With 4 bases clipped from V and 5 bases from J, the junction kept 14 bases outside the gene matches. CDR3 sequence: CASSLGQATEGETQYF. The CDR3 bases are TGTGCCAGCAGCCTAGGACAGGCCACCGAGGGGGAGACCCAGTACTTC.

This clone appeared once. This chain connects TRBV5-1 to TRBJ2-3, with D unclear. The CDR3 is 13 amino acids. The germline CDR1 and CDR2 sequences are SGHRS and YFSETQ. Trimming stripped 0 bases from V and 4 bases from J, with 6 bases between. For the CDR3, the DNA is TGCGCCAGCAGCTTGGGTGACGCAGATACGCAGTATTTT. It codes for CASSLGDADTQYF.

V and J are TRBV9 and TRBJ1-3; weak D call: TRBD1 (5 bases). Trimming cost V 3 bases and J 8 bases, with 9 bases left between them. CDR1 and CDR2 (germline): SGDLS, YYNGEE. The CDR3 is 12 amino acids. The CDR3 protein is CASSDRGDTIYF. The CDR3 DNA reads TGTGCCAGCAGCGACCGAGGGGACACCATATATTTT.

The rearrangement links TRBV19 to TRBJ1-2, with D uncertain. V lost 8 bases and J 3 bases, leaving 19 bases between the germline ends. Per germline, CDR1 LNHDA and CDR2 SQIVND (reference sequence). There are 15 residues in the CDR3. CDR3 sequence: CASRLTPTYYYGYTF. In DNA, the CDR3 is TGTGCCAGTCGTTTGACACCGACTTATTACTATGGCTACACCTTC.

The CDR3 sequence: CSVEGPTSGYYNEQFF. DNA for the CDR3: TGCAGCGTTGAAGGACCGACTAGCGGGTATTACAATGAGCAGTTCTTC. The V gene is TRBV29-1, the J gene TRBJ2-1, with TRBD2 matching 10 bases. Germline V lookup: CDR1 SQVTM, CDR2 ANQGSEA. J lost 4 bases, V lost 1 base, and 7 bases had no gene match. This CDR3 region has 16 residues.

The chain is built from TRBV29-1 and TRBJ2-5; 9 positions match TRBD1. CDR3 length: 13 amino acids. J lost 3 bases, V lost 3 bases, and 2 bases had no gene match. Germline lookup yields CDR1 SQVTM and CDR2 ANQGSEA. The CDR3 spells CSVERDREETQYF. CDR3 DNA sequence: TGCAGCGTTGAGCGGGACAGGGAAGAGACCCAGTACTTC.

The chain couples TRBV5-6 to TRBJ2-5; D gene uncertain. V was cut by 1 base and J by 4 bases, with 5 bases left in between. The CDR3 has 12 residues. CDR1 is SGHDT, CDR2 YYEEEE, per germline. The CDR3 spells CASSLNLETQYF. CDR3 nucleotides: TGTGCCAGCAGCTTGAATTTAGAGACCCAGTACTTC.

The V gene is TRBV9, the J gene TRBJ2-3, with a possible D match to TRBD2 (6 bases). The CDR3 sequence is 15 residues long. V was pared by 0 bases and J by 5 bases, with 13 bases between. From germline, CDR1 is SGDLS and CDR2 YYNGEE. The CDR3 loop is CASSVDGGQGDTQYF. The CDR3 DNA is TGTGCCAGCAGCGTAGACGGGGGTCAAGGAGATACGCAGTATTTT.